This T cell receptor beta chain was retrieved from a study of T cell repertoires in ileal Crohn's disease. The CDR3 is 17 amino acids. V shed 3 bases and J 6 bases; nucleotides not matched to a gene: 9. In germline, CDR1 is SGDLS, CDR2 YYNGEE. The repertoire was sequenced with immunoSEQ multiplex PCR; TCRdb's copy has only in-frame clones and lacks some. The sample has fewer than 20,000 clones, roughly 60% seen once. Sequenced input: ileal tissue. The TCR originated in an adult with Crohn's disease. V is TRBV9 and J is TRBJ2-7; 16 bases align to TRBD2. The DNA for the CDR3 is TGTGCCAGCAGCGCCGGGACTAGCGGGAGGGCCCAGAGCGAGCAGTACTTC. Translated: CASSAGTSGRAQSEQYF.